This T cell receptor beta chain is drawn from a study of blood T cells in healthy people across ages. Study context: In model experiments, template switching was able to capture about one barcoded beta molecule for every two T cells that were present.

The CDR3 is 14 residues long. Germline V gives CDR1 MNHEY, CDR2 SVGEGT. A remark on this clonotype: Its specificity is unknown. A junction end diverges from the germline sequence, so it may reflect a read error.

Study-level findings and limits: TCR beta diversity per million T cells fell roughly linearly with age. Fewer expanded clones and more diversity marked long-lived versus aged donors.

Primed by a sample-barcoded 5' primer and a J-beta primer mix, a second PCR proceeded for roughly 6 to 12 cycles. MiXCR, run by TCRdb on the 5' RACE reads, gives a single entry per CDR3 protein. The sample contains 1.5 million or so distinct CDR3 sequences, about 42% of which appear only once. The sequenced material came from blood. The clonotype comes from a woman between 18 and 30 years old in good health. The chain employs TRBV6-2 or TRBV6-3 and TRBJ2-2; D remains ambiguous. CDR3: CACSYMHLTGELFF. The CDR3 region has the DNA TGTGCCTGCAGTTACATGCACCTCACCGGGGAGCTGTTTTTT.